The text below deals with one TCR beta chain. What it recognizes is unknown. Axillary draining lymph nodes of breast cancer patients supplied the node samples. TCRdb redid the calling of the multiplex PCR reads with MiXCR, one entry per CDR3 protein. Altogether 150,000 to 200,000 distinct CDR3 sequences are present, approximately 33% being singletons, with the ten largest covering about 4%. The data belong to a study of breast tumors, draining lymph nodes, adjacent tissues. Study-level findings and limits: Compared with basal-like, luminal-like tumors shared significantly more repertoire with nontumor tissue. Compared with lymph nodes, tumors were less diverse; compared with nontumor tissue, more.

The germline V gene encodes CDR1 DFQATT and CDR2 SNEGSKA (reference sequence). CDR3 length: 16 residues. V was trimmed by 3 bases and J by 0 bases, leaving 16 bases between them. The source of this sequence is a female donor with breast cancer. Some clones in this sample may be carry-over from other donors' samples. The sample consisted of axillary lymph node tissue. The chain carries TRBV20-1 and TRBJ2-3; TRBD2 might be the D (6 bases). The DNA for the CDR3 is TGCAGTGCTAGCCCCCGGGACTGGGGTAGCACAGATACGCAGTATTTT. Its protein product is CSASPRDWGSTDTQYF.